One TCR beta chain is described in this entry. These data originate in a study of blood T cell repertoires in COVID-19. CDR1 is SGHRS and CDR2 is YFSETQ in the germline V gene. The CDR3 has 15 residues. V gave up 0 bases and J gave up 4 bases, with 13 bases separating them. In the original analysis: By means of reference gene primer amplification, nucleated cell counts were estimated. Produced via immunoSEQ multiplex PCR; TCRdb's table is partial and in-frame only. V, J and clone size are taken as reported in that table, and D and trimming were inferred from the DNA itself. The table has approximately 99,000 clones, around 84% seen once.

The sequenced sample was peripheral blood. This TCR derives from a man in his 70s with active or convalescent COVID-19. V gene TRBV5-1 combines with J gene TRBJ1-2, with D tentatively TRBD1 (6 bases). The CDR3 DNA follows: TGCGCCAGCAGCTTGGAAGCCGACAGGCCCTATGGCTACACCTTC. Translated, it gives CASSLEADRPYGYTF.